This TCR beta chain emerged from a study of T cells in Graves' hyperthyroidism and ophthalmopathy. Turning to the study itself: Specimen type is peripheral blood, collected at initial diagnosis prior to any treatment.

TCR beta CDR3 sequences were amplified from RNA transcripts. Using the HTBI primer set, a first-round RT-PCR was run on the TCR CDR3. Using its own MiXCR run on the multiplex PCR reads, TCRdb lists one record per CDR3 protein. The repertoire holds approximately 530,000 distinct CDR3 sequences, with roughly 17% as singletons. This clonotype was observed a few times. The V gene's germline CDR1 is DFQATT and CDR2 SNEGSKA (reference sequence). The CDR3 has 15 amino acids. V trimming: 6 bases; J trimming: 9 bases; junction bases outside the gene matches: 13. Newly diagnosed hyperthyroidism, duration under 2 months, in patients aged 18 to 65. Clinical symptoms, serum thyroxine, TRAb, thyroid ultrasound and orbital computed tomography informed diagnoses.

V is TRBV20-1 and J is TRBJ2-4; 11 bases line up with TRBD1. The TCR comes from a woman younger than 30 with Graves' hyperthyroidism. The sequenced material came from blood. CDR3: CSATTLGTGGGIQYF. DNA for the CDR3: TGCAGTGCCACTACCTTGGGGACAGGGGGGGGCATTCAGTACTTC.